This is a list of T cell receptor beta chains from one sample in a study of blood T cell repertoires in COVID-19. Sequenced by immunoSEQ multiplex PCR; TCRdb stores in-frame clones only, minus some. The table has around 370,000 clones, around 90% seen once. Sequenced sample: PBMCs or T cells enriched from blood (not recorded which). These receptors were taken from a woman between 18 and 30 years old who had recovered from COVID-19. The conserved cysteine and the conserved F or W are not part of the CDR3 here. The D gene is left open where the match is weak. The listing skips clone size in some rows; elsewhere it reads once, few, many or a size class.

v_gene,abundance,j_gene,d_gene,len,CDR3aa
TRBV6-5,NA,TRBJ2-1,NA,10,ASSYNKREQF
TRBV29-1,NA,TRBJ2-5,TRBD1,11,SASDRAGETQY
TRBV27,NA,TRBJ1-1,NA,12,ASSFTGFLTEAF
TRBV19,NA,TRBJ1-3,TRBD1,14,ASSIRGTGPRNTIY
TRBV11-3,NA,TRBJ2-7,NA,11,ASSLDPGYEQY
TRBV18,NA,TRBJ1-5,NA,11,ASSSGQEQPQH
TRBV29-1,NA,TRBJ1-1,NA,13,SVEDWSPKGAEAF
TRBV7-8,NA,TRBJ1-2,NA,13,ASSLVGGASDGYT
TRBV9,NA,TRBJ2-2,NA,14,ASSVGWGANTGELF
TRBV27,NA,TRBJ2-5,NA,13,ASRVLTTQQETQY
TRBV2,NA,TRBJ2-3,TRBD1,14,ASDEGQGGNTDTQY
TRBV6-6,NA,TRBJ2-4,TRBD2,18,ASSPMPGLAGEAAKNIQY
TRBV20-1,NA,TRBJ2-1,TRBD2,12,SARDGGGANEQF
TRBV30,NA,TRBJ2-7,TRBD1,12,AWSPTGNLYEQY
TRBV6-5,NA,TRBJ1-1,TRBD1,12,ASSYRDRATEAF
TRBV6-2/TRBV6-3,NA,TRBJ1-5,TRBD1,16,ASSYAGGFVRSNQPQH
TRBV9,NA,TRBJ1-1,NA,15,ASSPPTSGPMNTEAF
TRBV6-5,NA,TRBJ1-2,NA,11,ASRPGQHYGYT
TRBV2,NA,TRBJ2-1,NA,11,ASRSATGGEQF
TRBV2,NA,TRBJ1-1,TRBD1,12,ASRDRAVNTEAF
TRBV7-2,once,TRBJ2-5,TRBD2,15,ASSLPASGGAFETQY
TRBV19,NA,TRBJ1-1,NA,11,ASSKGVGTEAF
TRBV5-1,NA,TRBJ1-1,TRBD1,12,ASSQGGRNTEAF
TRBV19,NA,TRBJ2-2,TRBD1,13,ASSGTGWGTGELF
TRBV28,NA,TRBJ2-7,NA,11,ASSLTRGYEQY
TRBV5-1,NA,TRBJ2-3,NA,14,ASSLAGLIGADTQY
TRBV12-3/TRBV12-4,NA,TRBJ2-7,NA,10,ASSLGTYEQY
TRBV6-1,NA,TRBJ2-2,NA,12,ASSTISEAGELF
TRBV9,NA,TRBJ2-1,NA,10,ASSVFPDEQF
TRBV25-1,NA,TRBJ1-2,TRBD1,13,ASRSGTAPYYGYT
TRBV25-1,NA,TRBJ2-7,TRBD1,13,ASSELGQGLGEQY
TRBV29-1,NA,TRBJ1-2,NA,10,SAHEGLRGYT
TRBV6-2/TRBV6-3,NA,TRBJ1-5,NA,11,ASSYPGNQPQH
TRBV15,NA,TRBJ2-3,TRBD1,16,ATSRSTGGRVLTDTQY
TRBV12-3/TRBV12-4,once,TRBJ1-1,TRBD1,11,ASRQGLDTEAF
TRBV10-1,NA,TRBJ2-1,NA,12,ASSDPGENNEQF
TRBV3-1/TRBV3-2,NA,TRBJ1-1,NA,10,ASSRGQFEAF
TRBV5-6,NA,TRBJ1-5,NA,13,ASSPSPGLNQPQH
TRBV2,NA,TRBJ1-1,TRBD1,12,ASRGDRLHPEAF
TRBV30,NA,TRBJ2-3,TRBD1,16,AWSVTLRTGLRTDTQY
TRBV2,NA,TRBJ2-2,NA,13,ASSEMPGATGELF
TRBV25-1,NA,TRBJ1-2,NA,12,ASSAKGGSYGYT
TRBV30,NA,TRBJ2-7,NA,8,AWSEGEQY
TRBV11-2,once,TRBJ1-4,NA,13,ASSSLQGWDEKLF
TRBV2,NA,TRBJ2-2,TRBD2,12,ASREGGNTGELF
TRBV5-1,NA,TRBJ1-1,NA,12,ASSVQAMNTEAF
TRBV2,NA,TRBJ2-7,NA,10,ATTGSGNEQY
TRBV5-1,few,TRBJ1-5,TRBD1,11,ASSLDRGQPQH
TRBV3-1/TRBV3-2,NA,TRBJ2-2,TRBD1,14,ASSQPDRTFTGELF
TRBV4-3,NA,TRBJ1-6,NA,14,ASSQDYGGGAGPLH
TRBV6-5,NA,TRBJ2-3,TRBD2,13,ASSSSGGATNTQY
TRBV6-5,NA,TRBJ2-1,NA,11,ASSYSGTDEQF
TRBV5-1,NA,TRBJ1-5,NA,11,ASSLGLEQPQH
TRBV20-1,NA,TRBJ1-1,NA,9,SAPGFPEAF
TRBV28,few,TRBJ1-2,TRBD1,11,ASTGRGNYGYT
TRBV7-2,NA,TRBJ2-7,NA,13,ASSFGGGGSYEQY
TRBV24-1,NA,TRBJ2-2,TRBD1,14,ATSDGNRGSTGELF
TRBV7-2,NA,TRBJ2-1,NA,13,ASSLSGDPYNEQF
TRBV3-1/TRBV3-2,NA,TRBJ2-2,TRBD2,14,ASSRTLGGATGELF